This TCR beta chain was sequenced during a study of blood T cell repertoires in COVID-19. V gave up 3 bases and J gave up 3 bases, with 11 bases separating them. This CDR3 has 14 amino acids. Germline CDR1 is LGHNA and CDR2 is YSLEER. Per the study methods: Counts of nucleated cells, estimated from reference gene primer amplification, were obtained. Sequencing used immunoSEQ multiplex PCR; TCRdb keeps in-frame clones, though not all of them. The V and J calls and clone size were taken over from that table, and D and trimming were inferred from the DNA. The sample includes 200,000 to 250,000 clones, approximately 90% seen only once; the top ten take 3.5% to 5%. Those who participated ranged in age from about 18 to 89 years and resided in 20 to 30 US areas. In assigning cohorts, the study relied on participant-reported clinical history. Before being deemed recovered, Cohort 3 donors had two negative PCRs, clearance, or symptom resolution.

Sequencing was carried out using PBMCs or T cells enriched from blood (not recorded which). The J gene is TRBJ1-1, the V gene TRBV4-3; D remains ambiguous. This clonotype originated in a woman in her twenties or thirties who had recovered from COVID-19. In DNA form, the CDR3 reads TGCGCCAGCAGCCAGACGACATGGGACACTGAAGCTTTCTTT. Its protein product is CASSQTTWDTEAFF.